The source of this T cell receptor beta chain is a study of response to subunit inactivated influenza vaccine (dated by TCRdb to 2016 to 2019). Regarding the complete study: The study used deep quantitative T cell receptor repertoire profiling to track responses to a trivalent subunit inactivated influenza vaccine.

Note on this clonotype: Its recognized antigen is unknown. There are no base qualities to consult, and no much larger clone falls within one base.

The paper's findings and limits, for the study overall: According to the authors, only a limited number of new T cells may be recruited by each seasonal influenza vaccination.

Library construction relied on RT-PCR. The listed sequencing device is Illumina HiSeq 2500. TCRdb's own reprocessing of the public reads used fastp at Q25 and MiXCR and kept productive beta chains. Every distinct CDR3 protein forms one entry, paired with its most common genes and DNA. Within this sample are 550,000 to 600,000 distinct CDR3 sequences, with 10% to 15% of them counted one time only. Around 9.6% of the sample belongs to the ten largest clones. The V and J ends are trimmed by 1 base and 2 bases, leaving 11 bases between them. Inclusive of the bounding cysteine and phenylalanine, the CDR3 is 15 residues long. CDR3 DNA is the only sequence kept; it has 45 bases, read in frame from the first base. Taken from the germline V gene, the CDR1 and CDR2 loops are SGHRS and YFSETQ.

The TCR was taken from a man aged 50-59 years who received an inactivated influenza vaccine. Donor details come from another sample of the same person, matched by shared clones. This receptor chain uses TRBV5-1 and TRBJ2-3; the D gene identity is not certain. Sequencing used PBMCs from blood, obtained on the day of vaccination. The CDR3 region has the sequence CASSLLRSHTDTQYF. The nucleotide sequence reads as follows: TGCGCCAGCAGCTTGTTAAGGAGCCACACAGATACGCAGTATTTT. Here the CDR3 is joined to the reference TRBV5-1 and TRBJ2-3 genes, and the full variable domain is: KAGVTQTPRYLIKTRGQQVTLSCSPISGHRSVSWYQQTPGQGLQFLFEYFSETQRNKGNFPGRFSGRQFSNSRSEMNVSTLELGDSALYLCASSLLRSHTDTQYFGPGTRLTVL.